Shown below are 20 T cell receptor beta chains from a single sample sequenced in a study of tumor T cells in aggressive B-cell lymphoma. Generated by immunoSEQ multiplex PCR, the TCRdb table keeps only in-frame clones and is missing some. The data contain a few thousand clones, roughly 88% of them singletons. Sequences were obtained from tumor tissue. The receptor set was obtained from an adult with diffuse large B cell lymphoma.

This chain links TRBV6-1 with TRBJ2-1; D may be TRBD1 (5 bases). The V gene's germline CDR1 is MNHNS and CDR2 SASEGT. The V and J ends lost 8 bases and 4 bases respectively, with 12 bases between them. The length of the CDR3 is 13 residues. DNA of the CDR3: TGTGCCAGCCTACAGGTCCGATACAATGAGCAGTTCTTC. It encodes CASLQVRYNEQFF.

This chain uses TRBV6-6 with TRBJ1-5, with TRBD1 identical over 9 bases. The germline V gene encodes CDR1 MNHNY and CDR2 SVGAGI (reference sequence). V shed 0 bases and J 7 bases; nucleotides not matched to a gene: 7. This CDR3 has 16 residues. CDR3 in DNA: TGTGCCAGCAGTTACTCGGCCGGACAGGGGACCCAGCCCCAGCATTTT. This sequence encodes CASSYSAGQGTQPQHF.

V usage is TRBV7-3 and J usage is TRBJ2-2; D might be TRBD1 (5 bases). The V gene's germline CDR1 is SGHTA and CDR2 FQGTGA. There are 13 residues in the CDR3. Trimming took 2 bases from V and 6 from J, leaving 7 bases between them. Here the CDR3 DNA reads TGTGCCAGCAGCTTAGCAGGGCCCGGGGAGCTGTTTTTT. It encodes CASSLAGPGELFF.

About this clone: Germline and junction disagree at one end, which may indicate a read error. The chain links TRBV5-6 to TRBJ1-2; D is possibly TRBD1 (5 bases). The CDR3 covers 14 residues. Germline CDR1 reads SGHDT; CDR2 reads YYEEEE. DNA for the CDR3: TGTGCTAGCAGACGCCAGGGAAGGGACTATGGCTACACCTTC. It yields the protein CASRRQGRDYGYTF.

CDR3 region: CASRRTSGVYEQYF. CDR3 coding DNA: TGTGCCAGCCGACGAACTAGCGGGGTGTACGAGCAGTACTTC. The V and J genes are TRBV18 and TRBJ2-7; 10 bases fit TRBD2. This CDR3 contains 14 residues. Germline V lookup: CDR1 KGHSH, CDR2 LQKENI. V was pared by 8 bases and J by 4 bases, with 8 bases of the junction left unmatched.

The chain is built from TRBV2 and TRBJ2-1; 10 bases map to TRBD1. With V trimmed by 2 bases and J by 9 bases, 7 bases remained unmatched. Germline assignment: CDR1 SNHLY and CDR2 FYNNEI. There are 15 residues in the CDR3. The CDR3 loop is CASSELGQGDGEQFF. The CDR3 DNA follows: TGTGCCAGCAGTGAATTAGGACAGGGGGATGGTGAGCAGTTCTTC.

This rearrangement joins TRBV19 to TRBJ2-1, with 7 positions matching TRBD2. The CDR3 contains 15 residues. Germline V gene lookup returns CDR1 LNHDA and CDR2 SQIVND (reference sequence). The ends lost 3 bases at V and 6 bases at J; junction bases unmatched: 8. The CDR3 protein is CASSISQRGSNEQFF. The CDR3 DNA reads TGTGCCAGTAGTATTTCGCAGCGGGGATCCAATGAGCAGTTCTTC.

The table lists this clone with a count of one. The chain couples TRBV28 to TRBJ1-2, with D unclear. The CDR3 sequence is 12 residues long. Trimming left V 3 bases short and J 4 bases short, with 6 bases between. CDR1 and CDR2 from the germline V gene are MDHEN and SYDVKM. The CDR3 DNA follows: TGTGCCAGCAGTTTGTCGGTCTATGGCTACACCTTC. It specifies CASSLSVYGYTF.

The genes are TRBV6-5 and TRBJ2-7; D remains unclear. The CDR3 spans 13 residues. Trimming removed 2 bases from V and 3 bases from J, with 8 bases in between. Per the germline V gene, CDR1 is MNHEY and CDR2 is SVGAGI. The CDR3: CASSYTRSYEQYF. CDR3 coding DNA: TGTGCCAGCAGTTACACACGAAGCTACGAGCAGTACTTC.

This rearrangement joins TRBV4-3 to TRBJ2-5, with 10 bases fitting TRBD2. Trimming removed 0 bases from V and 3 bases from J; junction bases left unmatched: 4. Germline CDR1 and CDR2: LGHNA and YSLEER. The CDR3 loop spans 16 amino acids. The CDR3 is CASSQEGAGGKETQYF. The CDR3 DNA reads TGCGCCAGCAGCCAAGAAGGAGCGGGGGGGAAAGAGACCCAGTACTTC.

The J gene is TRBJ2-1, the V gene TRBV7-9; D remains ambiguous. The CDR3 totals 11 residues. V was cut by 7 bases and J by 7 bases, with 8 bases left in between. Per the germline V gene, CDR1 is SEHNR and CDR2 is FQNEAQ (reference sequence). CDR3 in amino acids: CASTSENEQFF. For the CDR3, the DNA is TGTGCCAGCACTTCTGAGAATGAGCAGTTCTTC.

CDR3 amino acids: CASRDRARGNQPQHF. CDR3 nucleotide sequence: TGTGCCAGCAGGGACAGGGCCCGAGGCAATCAGCCCCAGCATTTT. The rearrangement uses TRBV2 and TRBJ1-5; 8 bases agree with TRBD1. J lost 2 bases, V lost 6 bases, and 6 bases had no gene match. From germline, CDR1 is SNHLY and CDR2 FYNNEI. The CDR3 runs to 15 residues.

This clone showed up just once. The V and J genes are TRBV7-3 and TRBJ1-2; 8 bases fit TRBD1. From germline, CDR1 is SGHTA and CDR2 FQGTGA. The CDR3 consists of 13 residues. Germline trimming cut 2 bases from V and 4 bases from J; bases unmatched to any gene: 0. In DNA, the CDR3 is TGTGCCAGCAGCTTAGGACAGGGCTATGGCTACACCTTC. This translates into CASSLGQGYGYTF.

The CDR3 region is CASSFYSGRNTEAFF. The CDR3 nucleotides are TGTGCCAGCAGCTTTTACAGCGGAAGGAACACTGAAGCTTTCTTT. This sequence joins TRBV11-1 and TRBJ1-1; D gene unclear. V lost 3 bases, J lost 1 base, and 12 bases lay in between. Germline V CDR1 and CDR2: SGHAT, FQDESV (reference sequence). The CDR3 contains 15 residues.

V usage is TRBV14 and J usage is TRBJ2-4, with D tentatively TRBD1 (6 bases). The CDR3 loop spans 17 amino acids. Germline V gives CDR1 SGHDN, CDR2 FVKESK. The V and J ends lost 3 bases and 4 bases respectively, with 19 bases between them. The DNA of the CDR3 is TGTGCCAGCAGCCAGGCCAACCGACAGGCCTTGAAAAACATTCAGTACTTC. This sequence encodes CASSQANRQALKNIQYF.

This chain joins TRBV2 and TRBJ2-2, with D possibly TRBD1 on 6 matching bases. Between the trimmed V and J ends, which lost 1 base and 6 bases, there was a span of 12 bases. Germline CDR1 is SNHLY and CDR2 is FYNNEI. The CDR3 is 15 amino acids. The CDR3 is CASSEGTRGAGELFF. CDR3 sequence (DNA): TGTGCCAGCAGTGAAGGGACCAGGGGAGCCGGGGAGCTGTTTTTT.

The CDR3 spells CASSLARTGVMNTEAFF. Written as DNA, the CDR3 is TGTGCCAGCAGCTTAGCCCGGACAGGGGTCATGAACACTGAAGCTTTCTTT. The V gene is TRBV7-2, the J gene TRBJ1-1; 9 positions agree with TRBD1. Trimming at V came to 0 bases and at J to 0 bases, leaving 5 bases not matched to a gene. The germline gives CDR1 SGHTA, CDR2 FQGNSA. The length of the CDR3 is 17 residues.

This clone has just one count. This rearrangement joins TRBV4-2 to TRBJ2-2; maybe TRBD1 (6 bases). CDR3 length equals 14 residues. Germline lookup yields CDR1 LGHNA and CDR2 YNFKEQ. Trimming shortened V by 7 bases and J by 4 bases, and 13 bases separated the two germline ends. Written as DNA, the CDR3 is TGTGCCAGCATTGCGGACAGCCCCACCGGGGAGCTGTTTTTT. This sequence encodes CASIADSPTGELFF.

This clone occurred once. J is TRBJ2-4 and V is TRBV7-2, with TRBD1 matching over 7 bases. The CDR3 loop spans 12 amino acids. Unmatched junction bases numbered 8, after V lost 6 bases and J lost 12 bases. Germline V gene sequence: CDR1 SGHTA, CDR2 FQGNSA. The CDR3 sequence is CASSYDRVTQYF. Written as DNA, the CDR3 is TGTGCCAGCAGTTACGACAGGGTTACTCAGTACTTC.

The CDR3 nucleotides read TGTGCCAGCAGCCAAGATTGGGGCCTAGGGGTTGAGCAGTTCTTC. Protein product: CASSQDWGLGVEQFF. The rearrangement uses TRBV14 and TRBJ2-1; possibly TRBD1 for D (5 bases). Trimming removed 0 bases at V and 9 bases at J, with 15 bases between. The CDR3 runs to 15 residues. In germline, CDR1 is SGHDN, CDR2 FVKESK.